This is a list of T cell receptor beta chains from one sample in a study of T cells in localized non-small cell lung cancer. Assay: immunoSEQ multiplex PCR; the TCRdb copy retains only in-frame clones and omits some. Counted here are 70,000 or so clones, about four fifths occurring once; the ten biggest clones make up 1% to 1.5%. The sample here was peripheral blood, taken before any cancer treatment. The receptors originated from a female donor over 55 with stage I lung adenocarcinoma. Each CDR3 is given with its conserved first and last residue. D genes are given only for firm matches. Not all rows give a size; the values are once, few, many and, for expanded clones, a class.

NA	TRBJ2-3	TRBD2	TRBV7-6	TGTGCCAGCAGCTTAGCGGGACTAGCGGCCACAGATACGCAGTATTTT	CASSLAGLAATDTQYF
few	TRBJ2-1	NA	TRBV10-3	TGTGCCATCAGTGAGTCCAAAGAGCATGAGCAGTTCTTC	CAISESKEHEQFF
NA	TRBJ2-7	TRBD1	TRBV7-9	TGTGCCAGCAGCTTGGTCGGACAGGGAACCTACGAGCAGTACTTC	CASSLVGQGTYEQYF
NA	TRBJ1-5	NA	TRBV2	TGTGCCAGCAGTGAAGAGACATCTGACAATCAGCCCCAGCATTTT	CASSEETSDNQPQHF
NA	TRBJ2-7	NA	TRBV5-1	TGCGCCAGCAGCGGGGGCCGCAGCTCCTACGAGCAGTACTTC	CASSGGRSSYEQYF
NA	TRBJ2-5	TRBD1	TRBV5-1	TGCGCCAGCAACATAGGGACAGGAGGGGAGACCCAGTACTTC	CASNIGTGGETQYF
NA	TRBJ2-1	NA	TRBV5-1	TGCGCCAGCAGCCCGCTCTTAAGGGGCAATGAGCAGTTCTTC	CASSPLLRGNEQFF
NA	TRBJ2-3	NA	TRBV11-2	TGTGCCAGCAGTCGGACGCTGGATAGCACAGATACGCAGTATTTT	CASSRTLDSTDTQYF
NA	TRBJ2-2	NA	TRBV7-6	TGTGCCAGCAGCTTAGCCGGCCCCCACCGGGCCGGGGAGCTGTTTTTT	CASSLAGPHRAGELFF
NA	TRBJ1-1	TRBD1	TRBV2	TGTGCCAGCAGTGAAGGCCCGGGACAGGGGTTTACTGAAGCTTTCTTT	CASSEGPGQGFTEAFF
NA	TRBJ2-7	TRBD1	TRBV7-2	TGTGCCAGCAGCTTAGCCGGACAGGGCTCCTACGAGCAGTACTTC	CASSLAGQGSYEQYF
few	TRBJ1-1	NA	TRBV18	TGTGCCAGCGGATCTGCACAGGCGTTGAACACTGAAGCTTTCTTT	CASGSAQALNTEAFF
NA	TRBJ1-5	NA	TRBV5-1	TGCGCCAGCAGCTTGGGGCAGGGAGGCAATCAGCCCCAGCATTTT	CASSLGQGGNQPQHF
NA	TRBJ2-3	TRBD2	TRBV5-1	TGCGCCAGCGCCGGACTAGCGGGAGCATCAGATACGCAGTATTTT	CASAGLAGASDTQYF
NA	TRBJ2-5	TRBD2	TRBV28	TGTGCCAGCACTGATACGGGGGGGTACCAAGAGACCCAGTACTTC	CASTDTGGYQETQYF
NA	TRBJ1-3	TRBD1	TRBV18	TGTGCCAGCTCACTATCCGGACAGGGGTCTGGAAACACCATATATTTT	CASSLSGQGSGNTIYF
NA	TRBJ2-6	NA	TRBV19	TGTGCCAGCGGGAGTGGGTCCGGGGCCAACGTCCTGACTTTC	CASGSGSGANVLTF
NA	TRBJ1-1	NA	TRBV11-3	TGTGCCAGCAGCTACCAGGGTCCCACTGAAGCTTTCTTT	CASSYQGPTEAFF
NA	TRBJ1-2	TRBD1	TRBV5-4	TGTGCCAGCAGCTTGGACAGGGGAATCCCTAACTATGGCTACACCTTC	CASSLDRGIPNYGYTF
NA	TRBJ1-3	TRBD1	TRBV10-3	TGTGCCATCAGTGAACAGGGGGGCGCTGGAAACACCATATATTTT	CAISEQGGAGNTIYF
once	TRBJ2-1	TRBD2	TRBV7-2	TGTGCCAGCAGCTTCGCGACTAGCGGTCAATTGGAGCAGTTCTTC	CASSFATSGQLEQFF
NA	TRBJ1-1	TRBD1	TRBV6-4	TGTGCCAGCAGTGACACCGACAGGGCCACTGAAGCTTTCTTT	CASSDTDRATEAFF
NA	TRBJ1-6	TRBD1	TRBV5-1	TGCGCCAGCAGCTTGGCCCAGGGGGGGTTTGAAGGTTCACCCCTCCACTTT	CASSLAQGGFEGSPLHF
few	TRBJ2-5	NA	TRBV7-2	TGTGCCAGCAGCACGATCCCGGGGTACCAAGAGACCCAGTACTTC	CASSTIPGYQETQYF
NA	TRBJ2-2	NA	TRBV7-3	TGTGCCAGCAGCTCCGGGTCGAACACCGGGGAGCTGTTTTTT	CASSSGSNTGELFF
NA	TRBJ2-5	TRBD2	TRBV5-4	TGTGCCAGCAGCTGGGGTAGCGGGGGGGCCGGAGAGACCCAGTACTTC	CASSWGSGGAGETQYF
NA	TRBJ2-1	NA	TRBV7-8	TGTGCCAGCAGCTTAGGTGCGGGACTGGACAATCATGAGCAGTTCTTC	CASSLGAGLDNHEQFF
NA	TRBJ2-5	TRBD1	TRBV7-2	TGTGCCAGCAGCTTCCGGGACAGGGGTCGGTCCCAGTACTTC	CASSFRDRGRSQYF